The 11 T cell receptor beta chains given below trace back to one sample, sequenced in a study of glioma-infiltrating T cells. Using RNA template, CDR3s of TCR alpha and beta were amplified with iRepertoire arm-PCR. TCRdb reanalysed the multiplex PCR reads using MiXCR and keeps one entry per CDR3 protein. The sample lists approximately 190,000 distinct CDR3 sequences, 32% occurring once. Sequenced material: glioma tissue, nonneoplastic brain tissue, or PBMCs (not recorded which). The receptors shown here come from a human donor with low-grade glioma or glioblastoma, undergoing nonglioma brain surgery, or in good health (not recorded which).

This clonotype showed up many times. The chain links TRBV20-1 to TRBJ1-1, with D uncertain. Germline-derived CDR1 and CDR2 are DFQATT and SNEGSKA (reference sequence). The CDR3 length is 14 residues. V shed 6 bases and J shed 1 base, with 15 bases lying between them. The CDR3 region is CSAKDHGSNTEAFF. In nucleotides, the CDR3 is TGCAGTGCGAAGGACCACGGATCGAACACTGAAGCTTTCTTT.

This clonotype occurred a few times. The CDR3 DNA sequence: TGTGCCAGCAGCCCTGACAGATTTAATGAAAAACTGTTTTTT. This gives the protein CASSPDRFNEKLFF. The V call is TRBV5-4, the J call TRBJ1-4; D might be TRBD1 (5 bases). CDR1 is SGHNT and CDR2 is YYREEE in the germline V gene (reference sequence). This CDR3 region has 14 residues. V gave up 4 bases and J gave up 4 bases, with 11 bases separating them.

In its sample, this clonotype was seen many times. CDR3 in amino acids: CASISDSYYGYTF. CDR3 DNA: TGTGCCAGCATTTCAGACAGTTACTATGGCTACACCTTC. The V call is TRBV6-2 or TRBV6-3, the J call TRBJ1-2, with TRBD1 as a possible D gene (5 bases). In germline, CDR1 is MNHEY, CDR2 SVGEGT. V lost 7 bases to trimming and J lost 3 bases, with 12 bases between them. The CDR3 totals 13 residues.

A remark on this clonotype: This clone may be a read error of a much larger clone one base away. This chain links TRBV2 with TRBJ2-3; tentatively, D is TRBD2 (5 bases). V shed 7 bases and J shed 1 base, with 9 bases lying between them. This CDR3 spans 13 amino acids. The germline V gene has CDR1 SNHLY and CDR2 FYNNEI. The CDR3 sequence: CASMQLGTDTQYF. DNA for the CDR3: TGTGCCAGCATGCAACTAGGCACAGATACGCAGTATTTT.

About this clonotype itself: A read error may account for a junction end that differs from germline. This rearrangement joins TRBV19 to TRBJ2-7; 9 nucleotides agree with TRBD1. CDR3 size: 14 residues. Germline loops: CDR1 LNHDA, CDR2 SQIVND (reference sequence). CDR3 sequence: CASRPGQGSYGQYF. The CDR3 DNA follows: TGTGCCAGTAGGCCGGGACAGGGCTCCTACGGGCAGTACTTC.

This clonotype was seen at least ten times. The chain employs TRBV10-3 and TRBJ2-7, with 11 bases identical to TRBD2. Germline assignment: CDR1 ENHRY and CDR2 SYGVKD. CDR3 length: 18 amino acids. V lost 5 bases and J lost 2; bases outside the gene matches: 14. In DNA form, the CDR3 reads TGTGCCATCAGTCAAGTGAGGATAGCGGGAGGGTCCCCCTACGAGCAGTACTTC. It yields the protein CAISQVRIAGGSPYEQYF.

This clonotype turned up a few times. This rearrangement joins TRBV4-3 to TRBJ2-2, with no clear D. Germline V gene lookup returns CDR1 LGHNA and CDR2 YSLEER. This CDR3 comprises 15 residues. V shed 1 base and J shed 1 base, with 7 bases lying between them. CDR3 nucleotide sequence: TGCGCCAGCAGCCAAGTTTCAGGGAACACCGGGGAGCTGTTTTTT. Translating gives CASSQVSGNTGELFF.

Comments on this clonotype: Sequence at one end of the junction differs from germline and may be a read error. V gene TRBV20-1 combines with J gene TRBJ1-1; D unclear. The CDR3 loop spans 10 amino acids. In germline, CDR1 is DFQATT, CDR2 SNEGSKA (reference sequence). The CDR3 here is CGAGGSEAFF. The CDR3 DNA sequence: TGCGGTGCGGGTGGCTCTGAAGCTTTCTTT.

This clonotype rates as medium-sized. This chain uses TRBV27 with TRBJ2-1; 8 bases line up with TRBD2. From germline, CDR1 is MNHEY and CDR2 SMNVEV (reference sequence). V shed 2 bases and J 8 bases; nucleotides not matched to a gene: 17. The CDR3 is made up of 18 amino acids. The CDR3 reads CASSLSRPSGRGQHEQFF. The CDR3, as DNA: TGTGCCAGCAGTTTAAGTCGCCCCAGCGGGAGAGGTCAACATGAGCAGTTCTTC.

This clonotype was seen ten or more times. This chain links TRBV28 with TRBJ1-1; 11 bases are a match to TRBD1. Germline assignment: CDR1 MDHEN and CDR2 SYDVKM. The ends lost 4 bases at V and 1 base at J; junction bases unmatched: 8. The CDR3 totals 17 residues. The CDR3 bases are TGTGCCAGCAGTTCCCGGACAGGGGGCTGGGGGAACACTGAAGCTTTCTTT. Translating gives CASSSRTGGWGNTEAFF.

Comments on this clonotype: The junction departs from the called germline gene at one end, perhaps through a read error. The chain recombines TRBV4-1 with TRBJ2-2; 7 bases agree with TRBD1. This CDR3 region has 13 residues. Per germline, CDR1 MGHRA and CDR2 YSYEKL. The CDR3 spells CASSHSNTGEMFF. The CDR3 nucleotides are TGCGCCAGCAGCCATAGTAACACAGGGGAGATGTTTTTT.